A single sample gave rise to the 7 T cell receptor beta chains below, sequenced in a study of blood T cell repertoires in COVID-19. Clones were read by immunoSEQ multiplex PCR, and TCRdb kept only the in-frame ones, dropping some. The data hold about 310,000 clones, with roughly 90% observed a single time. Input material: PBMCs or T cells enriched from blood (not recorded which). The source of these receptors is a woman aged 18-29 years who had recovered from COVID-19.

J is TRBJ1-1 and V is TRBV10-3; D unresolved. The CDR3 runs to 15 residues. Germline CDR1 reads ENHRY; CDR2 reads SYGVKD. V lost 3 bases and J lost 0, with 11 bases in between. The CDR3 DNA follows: TGTGCCATCAGTGACGTCCGGGAAATGAACACTGAAGCTTTCTTT. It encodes CAISDVREMNTEAFF.

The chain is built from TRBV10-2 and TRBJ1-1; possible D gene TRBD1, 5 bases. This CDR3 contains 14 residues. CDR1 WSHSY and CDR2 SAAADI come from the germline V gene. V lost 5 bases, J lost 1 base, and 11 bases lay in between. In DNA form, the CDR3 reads TGCGCCAGCAGTCGATTGACAGAGAACACTGAAGCTTTCTTT. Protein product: CASSRLTENTEAFF.

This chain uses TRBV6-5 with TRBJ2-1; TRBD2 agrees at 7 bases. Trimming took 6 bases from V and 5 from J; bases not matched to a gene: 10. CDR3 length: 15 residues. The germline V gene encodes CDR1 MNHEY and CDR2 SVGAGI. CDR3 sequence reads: CASRPAGEGNNEQFF. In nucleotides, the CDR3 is TGTGCCAGCAGACCAGCCGGGGAGGGAAACAATGAGCAGTTCTTC.

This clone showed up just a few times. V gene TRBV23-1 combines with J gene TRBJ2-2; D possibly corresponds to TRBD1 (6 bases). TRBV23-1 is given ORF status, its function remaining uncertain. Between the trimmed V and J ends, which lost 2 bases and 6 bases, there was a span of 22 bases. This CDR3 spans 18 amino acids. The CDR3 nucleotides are TGCGCCAGCAGTCAAAGGTTCACAGGGAAAAGGTGCGCCGGGGAGCTGTTTTTT. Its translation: CASSQRFTGKRCAGELFF.

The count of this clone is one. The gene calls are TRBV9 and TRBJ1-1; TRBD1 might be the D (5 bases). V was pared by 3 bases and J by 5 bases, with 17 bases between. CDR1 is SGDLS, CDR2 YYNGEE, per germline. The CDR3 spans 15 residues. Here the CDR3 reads CASSGLDPRVTEAFF. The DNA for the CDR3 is TGTGCCAGCAGCGGCCTGGACCCCAGGGTGACTGAAGCTTTCTTT.

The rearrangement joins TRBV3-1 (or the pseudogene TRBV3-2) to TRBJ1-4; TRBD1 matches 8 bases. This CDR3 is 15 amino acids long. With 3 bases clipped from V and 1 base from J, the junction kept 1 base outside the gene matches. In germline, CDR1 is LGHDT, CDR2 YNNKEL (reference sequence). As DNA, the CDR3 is TGTGCCAGCAGCCAGACAGGGGTAACTAATGAAAAACTGTTTTTT. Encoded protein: CASSQTGVTNEKLFF.

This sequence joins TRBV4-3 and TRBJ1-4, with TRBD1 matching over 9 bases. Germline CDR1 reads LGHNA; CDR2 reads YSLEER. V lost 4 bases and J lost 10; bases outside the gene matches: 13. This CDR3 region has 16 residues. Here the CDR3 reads CASSLFPGQGVGKLFF. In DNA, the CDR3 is TGCGCCAGCAGCCTCTTCCCGGGACAGGGCGTCGGAAAACTGTTTTTT.